Each of the 25 T cell receptor beta chains below was sequenced from the same sample in a study of a mutant IDH1 vaccine in newly diagnosed glioma. Antigens of these TCRs are unknown. The time point was: week 23, last vaccination. In every dose of vaccine, 300 ug of mutant IDH1 20-mer peptide was given alongside topical imiquimod. The data were produced by immunoSEQ multiplex PCR, yet TCRdb's version contains in-frame clones alone and is incomplete. The repertoire holds under 50,000 clones, with around 93% as singletons. Here the sequenced sample was PBMCs, taken from a glioma patient whose treatment included an IDH1 peptide vaccine. These receptors all stem from a man aged 50 to 59 with glioma.

V and J are TRBV6-5 and TRBJ2-1; a possible D gene is TRBD1 (6 bases). Germline CDR1 and CDR2: MNHEY and SVGAGI. Trimming cost V 7 bases and J 2 bases, with 15 bases left between them. The CDR3 length is 15 residues. The CDR3 reads CASTPRGIAYNEQFF. In nucleotides, the CDR3 is TGTGCCAGCACCCCGAGGGGGATAGCCTACAATGAGCAGTTCTTC.

CDR3 coding DNA: TGTGCCAGCAGCCCCTTCTCGGGATGGGATAATACCTACGAGCAGTACTTC. Its protein is CASSPFSGWDNTYEQYF. The rearrangement links TRBV7-9 to TRBJ2-7, with a weak D call TRBD2 (5 bases). With 5 bases removed from V and 2 bases from J, the gap between germline ends came to 22 bases. CDR1 is SEHNR, CDR2 FQNEAQ, per germline (reference sequence). The CDR3 loop spans 17 amino acids.

The CDR3: CASSSYSGQRLWLYTEAFF. CDR3 sequence (DNA): TGTGCCAGCAGTTCTTACTCGGGTCAAAGACTTTGGTTGTACACTGAAGCTTTCTTT. This chain joins TRBV28 and TRBJ1-1; D gene uncertain. The V end lost 4 bases, the J end lost 3 bases, and 27 bases lay between the germline ends. The germline CDR1 and CDR2 sequences are MDHEN and SYDVKM. This CDR3 contains 19 residues.

The chain links TRBV4-1 to TRBJ1-1, with D hard to call. This CDR3 has 16 amino acids. Between the trimmed V and J ends, which lost 5 bases and 1 base, there was a span of 17 bases. Germline CDR1 MGHRA, CDR2 YSYEKL. The CDR3 DNA follows: TGCGCCAGCAGCTTAAGATATATGCCAGGGAACACTGAAGCTTTCTTT. Translating it yields CASSLRYMPGNTEAFF.

The CDR3 DNA reads as TGTGCCAGCAGCTTATCTAGGAGGGAGCGGGAGGGCCACACCGGGGAGCTGTTTTTT. It codes for CASSLSRREREGHTGELFF. The chain joins TRBV7-3 to TRBJ2-2; 10 bases are a match to TRBD2. Trimming cost V 2 bases and J 3 bases; bases outside gene matches: 12. The CDR3 consists of 19 residues. From germline, CDR1 is SGHTA and CDR2 FQGTGA.

V gene TRBV6-6 combines with J gene TRBJ2-5, with TRBD2 matching over 8 bases. J was trimmed by 5 bases and V by 2 bases; bases with no gene match: 10. CDR3 length: 16 residues. Per the germline V gene, CDR1 is MNHNY and CDR2 is SVGAGI (reference sequence). The CDR3 protein is CASSYAVGGAFETQYF. For the CDR3, the DNA is TGTGCCAGCAGTTACGCGGTCGGGGGGGCCTTTGAGACCCAGTACTTC.

This clone was counted a single time. V is TRBV7-2 and J is TRBJ1-2; D is unclear. Per the germline V gene, CDR1 is SGHTA and CDR2 is FQGNSA. V dropped 5 bases and J dropped 3 bases, with 13 bases sitting between them. The CDR3 totals 14 residues. The CDR3 DNA follows: TGTGCCAGCAGCCTGGGGTTTCGGGACTATGGCTACACCTTC. Residues: CASSLGFRDYGYTF.

The rearrangement uses TRBV14 and TRBJ2-1; 9 nucleotides line up with TRBD2. J was trimmed by 8 bases and V by 1 base; bases with no gene match: 9. The CDR3 contains 16 residues. Per germline, CDR1 SGHDN and CDR2 FVKESK. In nucleotides, the CDR3 is TGTGCCAGCAGCCAAGTCCTGGGACTAGCTGTAGATGAGCAGTTCTTC. It translates to CASSQVLGLAVDEQFF. The full variable domain, its missing parts supplied by reference TRBV14 and TRBJ2-1, is EAGVTQFPSHSVIEKGQTVTLRCDPISGHDNLYWYRRVMGKEIKFLLHFVKESKQDESGMPNNRFLAERTGGTYSTLKVQPAELEDSGVYFCASSQVLGLAVDEQFFGPGTRLTVL.

This rearrangement joins TRBV28 to TRBJ1-5; 9 bases are shared with TRBD1. Losses at the gene ends were 5 bases for V and 7 bases for J; bases not matched to a gene: 9. The V gene's germline CDR1 is MDHEN and CDR2 SYDVKM. The CDR3 is made up of 15 amino acids. In DNA form, the CDR3 reads TGTGCCAGCAGTCGCGGGACAGGGTATAACCAGCCCCAGCATTTT. This sequence encodes CASSRGTGYNQPQHF.

The chain couples TRBV27 to TRBJ2-1; TRBD2 aligns across 10 bases. V lost 4 bases, J lost 6 bases, and 3 bases stayed unmatched. Germline V CDR1 and CDR2: MNHEY, SMNVEV (reference sequence). This CDR3 contains 14 residues. Here the CDR3 reads CASSSGLAFNEQFF. Here the CDR3 DNA reads TGTGCCAGCAGTTCGGGACTAGCGTTCAATGAGCAGTTCTTC.

J is TRBJ2-7 and V is TRBV2; unclear D gene. CDR3 size: 13 residues. Between the trimmed V and J ends, which lost 4 bases and 3 bases, there was a span of 10 bases. Germline lookup yields CDR1 SNHLY and CDR2 FYNNEI. The chain's CDR3 is CASSVERFYEQYF. CDR3 in DNA: TGTGCCAGCAGTGTGGAACGTTTCTACGAGCAGTACTTC. Full variable domain (outside the CDR3, taken from reference TRBV2 and TRBJ2-7): EPEVTQTPSHQVTQMGQEVILRCVPISNHLYFYWYRQILGQKVEFLVSFYNNEISEKSEIFDDQFSVERPDGSNFTLKIRSTKLEDSAMYFCASSVERFYEQYFGPGTRLTVT.

The chain uses TRBV25-1 and TRBJ1-5; D remains unclear. Deletions cut 2 bases from V and 0 bases from J, with 5 bases between. This CDR3 is 14 amino acids long. In germline, CDR1 is MGHDK, CDR2 SYGVNS. The CDR3 sequence: CASSEPNSNQPQHF. The CDR3 DNA is TGTGCCAGCAGTGAACCAAATAGCAATCAGCCCCAGCATTTT.

The chain is built from TRBV5-1 and TRBJ2-5; D uncertain. Germline V gives CDR1 SGHRS, CDR2 YFSETQ. Trimming removed 4 bases at V and 2 bases at J, with 12 bases between. The length of the CDR3 is 14 residues. Here the CDR3 DNA reads TGCGCCAGCAGCCCCCCGACGGTACAAGAGACCCAGTACTTC. Amino acids: CASSPPTVQETQYF.

This chain connects TRBV9 to TRBJ1-1; D ambiguous. Germline V gene data show CDR1 as SGDLS and CDR2 as YYNGEE. The CDR3 consists of 13 residues. Trimming cost V 0 bases and J 1 base, with 4 bases left between them. In nucleotides, the CDR3 is TGTGCCAGCAGCGTAGCCGAGAACACTGAAGCTTTCTTT. Its translation: CASSVAENTEAFF. Using reference TRBV9 and TRBJ1-1 for the parts outside the CDR3, the full variable domain is DSGVTQTPKHLITATGQRVTLRCSPRSGDLSVYWYQQSLDQGLQFLIQYYNGEERAKGNILERFSAQQFPDLHSELNLSSLELGDSALYFCASSVAENTEAFFGQGTRLTVV.

V usage is TRBV5-4 and J usage is TRBJ2-3; 12 nucleotides line up with TRBD2. CDR3 size: 18 residues. The junction had 13 bases not matched to a gene; V was cut back by 4 bases and J by 4 bases. Germline V gene data show CDR1 as SGHNT and CDR2 as YYREEE (reference sequence). The CDR3 nucleotides read TGTGCCAGCAGCAGAGAAGTCCTAGCGGGGGGGATATCAGATACGCAGTATTTT. It translates to CASSREVLAGGISDTQYF.

The chain joins TRBV28 to TRBJ1-5; D is uncertain. The germline CDR1 and CDR2 sequences are MDHEN and SYDVKM. This CDR3 region has 14 residues. V shed 6 bases and J shed 1 base, with 10 bases lying between them. CDR3 loop: CASSRPGSNQPQHF. CDR3 bases: TGTGCCAGCAGCAGACCGGGGAGCAATCAGCCCCAGCATTTT.

This clone is labeled as medium-sized (0.01 to 0.1%). J is TRBJ2-3 and V is TRBV15; TRBD2 matches 10 bases. Germline CDR1 LNHNV, CDR2 YYDKDF (reference sequence). The V segment lost 3 bases and the J segment 0 bases; nucleotides outside the gene matches: 0. This CDR3 spans 15 amino acids. CDR3 nucleotide sequence: TGTGCCACCAGCAGGACTAGCGGGAGCACAGATACGCAGTATTTT. Its translation: CATSRTSGSTDTQYF.

The chain uses TRBV11-1 and TRBJ2-3; D gene uncertain. The CDR3 runs to 12 residues. The V and J ends lost 1 base and 9 bases respectively, with 8 bases between them. CDR1 and CDR2 from the germline V gene are SGHAT and FQDESV (reference sequence). The CDR3 here is CASSLVVDTQYF. CDR3 in DNA: TGTGCCAGCAGCTTAGTGGTGGACACGCAGTATTTT.

This sequence joins TRBV28 and TRBJ2-1; weak D call: TRBD1 (5 bases). The CDR3 sequence is 12 residues long. V was trimmed by 8 bases and J by 6 bases, leaving 11 bases between them. Germline V lookup: CDR1 MDHEN, CDR2 SYDVKM. The DNA for the CDR3 is TGTGCCAGCGAGGTAGGGGCCAATGAGCAGTTCTTC. This translates into CASEVGANEQFF.

This clone was counted a single time. The CDR3 protein is CASSLPGQGANQPQHF. In DNA form, the CDR3 reads TGTGCCAGCAGCCTTCCGGGACAGGGGGCGAACCAGCCCCAGCATTTT. The chain has TRBV6-6 and TRBJ1-5, with 12 bases that match TRBD1. The CDR3 covers 16 residues. The J segment lost 7 bases and the V segment lost 6 bases, leaving 10 bases of the junction unmatched. Germline-derived CDR1 and CDR2 are MNHNY and SVGAGI (reference sequence).

CDR3 protein: CASSNHRDTTYEQYF. The CDR3 nucleotides read TGTGCCAGCAGTAACCACAGGGATACCACCTACGAGCAGTACTTC. The V gene is TRBV6-5, the J gene TRBJ2-7; perhaps TRBD1 as D (6 bases). This CDR3 contains 15 residues. Trimming shortened V by 5 bases and J by 2 bases, and 16 bases separated the two germline ends. Germline V gene sequence: CDR1 MNHEY, CDR2 SVGAGI.

The chain joins TRBV7-6 to TRBJ1-6; D perhaps matches TRBD1 (6 bases). Germline V gene lookup returns CDR1 SGHVS and CDR2 FNYEAQ. The CDR3 is 15 amino acids. Trimming pared 2 bases from V and 7 bases from J, leaving 12 bases between. The CDR3 reads CASSLNRDRNSPLHF. In nucleotides, the CDR3 is TGTGCCAGCAGCTTAAACAGGGATCGAAATTCACCCCTCCACTTT.

The V call is TRBV5-1, the J call TRBJ2-7; no reliable D call. The germline V and J ends were trimmed by 6 bases and 2 bases, with 15 bases remaining between them. Germline-derived CDR1 and CDR2 are SGHRS and YFSETQ. The CDR3 sequence is 14 residues long. The CDR3 DNA sequence: TGCGCCAGCACCTACACCTTCTACGCCTACGAGCAGTACTTC. This translates into CASTYTFYAYEQYF.

The chain employs TRBV19 and TRBJ1-4, with D uncertain. Deletions cut 6 bases from V and 9 bases from J, with 11 bases between. This CDR3 is built from 12 residues. Germline CDR1 reads LNHDA; CDR2 reads SQIVND (reference sequence). The CDR3 sequence: CASSQEDQKLFF. DNA of the CDR3: TGTGCCAGTAGCCAGGAAGATCAAAAACTGTTTTTT.

The V gene is TRBV5-1, the J gene TRBJ2-2; the match to TRBD1 covers 8 bases. Germline CDR1 is SGHRS and CDR2 is YFSETQ. The CDR3 has 16 amino acids. V lost 4 bases to trimming and J lost 8 bases; unmatched junction nucleotides: 13. CDR3 region: CASSPRQGPSPGELFF. For the CDR3, the DNA is TGCGCCAGCAGCCCACGACAGGGGCCATCACCGGGGGAGCTGTTTTTT.